This TCR beta chain emerged from a study of post-analysis software for immune sequencing data. TCR beta cDNA libraries included unique molecular identifiers. TCRdb recomputed calls from the PCR reads with MiXCR, one row per CDR3 protein. The sample lists about 380,000 distinct CDR3 sequences; about a third were seen once. Remarks on this clonotype: What it binds is unknown.

Study-level points and caveats: Relative to controls, patients had a handful of TRBV segments at higher frequency, with TRBV5-6, TRBV5-1 and TRBV20-1 among these. People with multiple sclerosis had a significantly lower normalized Chao1 diversity than controls did.

The J segment lost 0 bases and the V segment lost 5 bases, leaving 3 bases of the junction unmatched. Germline V lookup: CDR1 MNHEY, CDR2 SVGAGI. This CDR3 is 14 amino acids long. The chain links TRBV6-5 to TRBJ2-7; 8 bases fit TRBD1. What was sequenced was blood. The source of this sequence is a girl under 18 with multiple sclerosis. The CDR3 bases are TGTGCCAGCAGTCGGGACAGGTACTCCTACGAGCAGTACTTC. This translates into CASSRDRYSYEQYF.